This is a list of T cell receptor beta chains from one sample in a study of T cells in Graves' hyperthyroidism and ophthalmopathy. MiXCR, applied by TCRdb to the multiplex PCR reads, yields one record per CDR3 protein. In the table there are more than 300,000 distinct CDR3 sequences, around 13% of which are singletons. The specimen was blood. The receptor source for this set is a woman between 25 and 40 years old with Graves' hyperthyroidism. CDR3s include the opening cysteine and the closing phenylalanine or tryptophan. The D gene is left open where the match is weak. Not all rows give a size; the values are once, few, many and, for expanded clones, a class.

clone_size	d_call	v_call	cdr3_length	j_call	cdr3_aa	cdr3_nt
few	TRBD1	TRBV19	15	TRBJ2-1	CASSIIDRGNNEQFF	TGTGCCAGTAGTATAATCGACAGGGGAAACAATGAGCAGTTCTTC
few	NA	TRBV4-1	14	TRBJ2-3	CASSQDGSTDTQYF	TGCGCCAGCAGCCAAGACGGCTCCACAGATACGCAGTATTTT
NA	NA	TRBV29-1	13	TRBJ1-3	CSVAGTAGNTIYF	TGCAGCGTTGCAGGGACGGCTGGAAACACCATATATTTT
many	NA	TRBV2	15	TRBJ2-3	CASRTERVPTDTQYF	TGTGCCAGCAGGACAGAGAGGGTACCCACAGATACGCAGTATTTT
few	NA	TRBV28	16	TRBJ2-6	CATQGDSDTWANALTF	TGTGCCACGCAAGGTGACTCCGACACCTGGGCCAACGCCCTGACTTTC
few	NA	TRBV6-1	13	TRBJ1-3	CAVQDYSGNTIYF	TGTGCCGTCCAGGATTACTCTGGAAACACCATATATTTT
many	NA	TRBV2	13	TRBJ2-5	CASERPGMETQYF	TGTGCCAGCGAGAGACCAGGGATGGAGACCCAGTACTTC
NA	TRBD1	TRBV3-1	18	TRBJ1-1	CASTPATGGWPMNTEAFF	TGTGCCAGCACCCCCGCTACAGGGGGTTGGCCAATGAACACTGAAGCTTTCTTT
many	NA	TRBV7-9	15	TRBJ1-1	CASSPGQGSDTEAFF	TGTGCCAGCAGCCCCGGTCAGGGATCGGACACTGAAGCTTTCTTT
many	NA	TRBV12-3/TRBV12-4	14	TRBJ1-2	CASRWDGRAYGYTF	TGTGCCAGCAGGTGGGACGGTAGAGCCTATGGCTACACCTTC
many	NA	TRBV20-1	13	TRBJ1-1	CSARDEVSNEAFF	TGCAGTGCTAGAGATGAGGTTTCCAACGAAGCTTTCTTT
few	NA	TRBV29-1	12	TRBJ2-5	CSVEGFGETQYF	TGCAGCGTAGAAGGGTTTGGGGAGACCCAGTACTTC
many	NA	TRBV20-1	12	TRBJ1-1	CSAPARNTEAFF	TGCAGTGCTCCCGCGAGGAACACTGAAGCTTTCTTT
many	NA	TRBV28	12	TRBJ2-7	CASSAGAYEQYF	TGTGCCAGCAGTGCCGGGGCCTACGAGCAGTACTTC
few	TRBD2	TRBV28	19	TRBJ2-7	CASSPIEGKRSGRSGEQYF	TGTGCCAGCAGCCCTATCGAGGGGAAAAGGAGCGGGAGGTCCGGCGAGCAGTACTTC